The TCR beta chain described here comes from a study of glioma-infiltrating T cells after dendritic cell vaccination. Overall study: Patients received autologous tumor lysate-pulsed dendritic cell vaccination between about 2003 and 2013. The study's findings and limits: Higher pretreatment TIL content predicted longer progression-free time and survival.

As for this clone: Its antigen is not identified.

This table comes from immunoSEQ multiplex PCR, and its TCRdb copy is limited to in-frame clones, with some not included. The sample has 100,000 or so clones, 85% to 90% seen once. Specimen: blood, collected before dendritic cell vaccination. The origin of this receptor is a human donor with glioblastoma.

The CDR3 region is CASSVAVLDTQYF. CDR3 coding DNA: TGTGCCAGCAGCGTAGCTGTTTTAGATACGCAGTATTTT. The chain combines TRBV9 with TRBJ2-3; D call uncertain. The CDR3 is 13 residues long. CDR1 is SGDLS, CDR2 YYNGEE, per germline. Trimming took 0 bases from V and 5 from J, leaving 7 bases between them.